The 26 T cell receptor beta chains below come from one sample, sequenced in a study of blood T cell repertoires in COVID-19 (TCRdb year 2020). The library was produced with the immunoSEQ multiplex PCR assay. Drawn from immuneACCESS, this table holds only the in-frame rearrangements with V and J called that TCRdb kept. Clones are partly lost; checked studies trace under half to an unresolved V gene and leave the rest unexplained. The sample table lists about 300,000 clones, 85% of them with a count of one. The ten largest make up 2% to 3% of the sample. The sequenced sample consisted of PBMCs or T cells enriched from blood (not recorded which). The receptors here all came from a woman aged 45 to 65 who had recovered from COVID-19.

This clone was recorded a few times. The chain has TRBV4-1 and TRBJ1-2; D might be TRBD1 (5 bases). The CDR3 runs 14 residues. V lost 4 bases and J lost 8, with 17 bases in between. In germline, CDR1 is MGHRA, CDR2 YSYEKL. In nucleotides, the CDR3 is TGCGCCAGCAGCCTGGAAGGGGTAGCGGGCGGCTACACCTTC. It is translated as CASSLEGVAGGYTF.

J is TRBJ1-2 and V is TRBV3-1 (or the pseudogene TRBV3-2); no clear D. CDR3 size: 15 residues. CDR1 is LGHDT, CDR2 YNNKEL, per germline (reference sequence). The germline V and J ends were trimmed by 1 base and 2 bases, with 11 bases remaining between them. CDR3 nucleotides: TGTGCCAGCAGCCAAGCCCAGGTATCCAACTATGGCTACACCTTC. It yields the protein CASSQAQVSNYGYTF.

Worth noting for this clone: It may be a read error: a sequence one base away is much more abundant. The chain uses TRBV3-1 (or the pseudogene TRBV3-2) and TRBJ1-1; D is undetermined. Trimming shortened V by 2 bases and J by 0 bases, and 4 bases separated the two germline ends. Per the germline V gene, CDR1 is LGHDT and CDR2 is YNNKEL (reference sequence). This CDR3 has 13 amino acids. In nucleotides, the CDR3 is TGTGCCAGCAGCCAAACAGTGAACACTGAAGCTTTCTTT. Translation: CASSQTVNTEAFF.

V usage is TRBV6-2 or TRBV6-3 and J usage is TRBJ1-5; D gene unclear. The CDR3 extends over 13 amino acids. Germline V CDR1 and CDR2: MNHEY, SVGEGT. Trimming removed 3 bases at V and 1 base at J, with 4 bases between. The CDR3 nucleotides read TGTGCCAGCAGTTATCGGAGCAATCAGCCCCAGCATTTT. It is translated as CASSYRSNQPQHF.

This clone was observed a few times. In nucleotides, the CDR3 is TGTGCCAGCAGCTTAGTGTCACACCGGGGTAATTCACCCCTCCACTTT. It specifies CASSLVSHRGNSPLHF. This sequence joins TRBV7-6 and TRBJ1-6; D gene uncertain. Trimming cost V 1 base and J 6 bases, with 13 bases left between them. There are 16 residues in the CDR3. Germline CDR1 SGHVS, CDR2 FNYEAQ. The complete variable domain, with remaining parts taken from reference TRBV7-6 and TRBJ1-6, reads GAGVSQSPRYKVTKRGQDVALRCDPISGHVSLYWYRQALGQGPEFLTYFNYEAQQDKSGLPNDRFSAERPEGSISTLTIQRTEQRDSAMYRCASSLVSHRGNSPLHFGNGTRLTVT.

The J gene is TRBJ1-1, the V gene TRBV11-3; no firm D call. The V end lost 6 bases, the J end lost 1 base, and 9 bases lay between the germline ends. The germline CDR1 and CDR2 sequences are SGHNT and YENEEA. The CDR3 sequence is 13 residues long. Written as DNA, the CDR3 is TGTGCCAGCAGTTTTAGCGGGAACACTGAAGCTTTCTTT. Its translation: CASSFSGNTEAFF.

The chain joins TRBV18 to TRBJ1-6, with 7 bases matching TRBD1. Germline assignment: CDR1 KGHSH and CDR2 LQKENI. V was pared by 5 bases and J by 7 bases, with 8 bases of the junction left unmatched. The CDR3 spans 15 residues. CDR3 coding DNA: TGTGCCAGCTCATCTGGACAGGCGGGGAATTCACCCCTCCACTTT. This encodes CASSSGQAGNSPLHF.

This clone was recorded once. This rearrangement joins TRBV6-5 to TRBJ2-5, with 8 bases matching TRBD2. The germline CDR1 and CDR2 sequences are MNHEY and SVGAGI. The CDR3 runs to 14 residues. V lost 5 bases and J lost 1; bases outside the gene matches: 3. DNA of the CDR3: TGTGCCAGCAGTAGCGGGGGCCCCCAAGAGACCCAGTACTTC. This gives the protein CASSSGGPQETQYF.

The chain carries TRBV12-5 and TRBJ1-5; D gene uncertain. CDR1 and CDR2 (germline): LGHNT, FRNRAP. The CDR3 loop spans 11 amino acids. The CDR3 bases are TGTGCCCCTAGAGGTAATCAGCCCCAGCATTTT. Translating gives CAPRGNQPQHF.

The chain combines TRBV3-1 (or the pseudogene TRBV3-2) with TRBJ1-1; possible D gene TRBD1, 5 bases. Germline CDR1 LGHDT, CDR2 YNNKEL (reference sequence). Trimming stripped 1 base from V and 0 bases from J, with 15 bases between. CDR3 length equals 17 residues. The CDR3 coding sequence is TGTGCCAGCAGCCAAGGAATTAATCAGGGAATGAACACTGAAGCTTTCTTT. Translation gives CASSQGINQGMNTEAFF.

This chain links TRBV5-1 with TRBJ1-4, with 7 nucleotides matching TRBD1. The CDR3 is 15 amino acids. Trimming took 0 bases from V and 3 from J; bases not matched to a gene: 2. CDR1 is SGHRS, CDR2 YFSETQ, per germline. CDR3 nucleotides: TGCGCCAGCAGCTTGGTTGGACAGGCTAATGAAAAACTGTTTTTT. This translates into CASSLVGQANEKLFF. Variable domain in full (rest from reference TRBV5-1 and TRBJ1-4): KAGVTQTPRYLIKTRGQQVTLSCSPISGHRSVSWYQQTPGQGLQFLFEYFSETQRNKGNFPGRFSGRQFSNSRSEMNVSTLELGDSALYLCASSLVGQANEKLFFGSGTQLSVL.

V is TRBV18 and J is TRBJ1-2; D not certain. In germline, CDR1 is KGHSH, CDR2 LQKENI. The germline V and J ends were trimmed by 5 bases and 7 bases, with 17 bases remaining between them. This CDR3 region has 14 residues. In DNA, the CDR3 is TGTGCCAGCTCAACGGTCTATGAAGATCGTGGCTACACCTTC. It translates to CASSTVYEDRGYTF.

The chain carries TRBV7-9 and TRBJ2-6; 7 bases fit TRBD1. CDR1 and CDR2 from the germline V gene are SEHNR and FQNEAQ (reference sequence). After removal of 5 bases from V and 4 bases from J, the junction contained 5 bases not matched to a gene. There are 15 residues in the CDR3. In DNA, the CDR3 is TGTGCCAGCAGCCGCAGGGGGACCGGGGCCAACGTCCTGACTTTC. This encodes CASSRRGTGANVLTF.

The chain carries TRBV7-9 and TRBJ1-3, with TRBD1 identical over 7 bases. CDR1 and CDR2 from the germline V gene are SEHNR and FQNEAQ (reference sequence). With V trimmed by 5 bases and J by 4 bases, 8 bases remained unmatched. CDR3 length: 15 residues. Written as DNA, the CDR3 is TGTGCCAGCAGCCTCAACAGGGGTGCGGGAAACACCATATATTTT. This encodes CASSLNRGAGNTIYF.

The chain carries TRBV7-9 and TRBJ1-4, with TRBD1 matching over 8 bases. Germline values: CDR1 SEHNR, CDR2 FQNEAQ (reference sequence). V shed 5 bases and J 0 bases; nucleotides not matched to a gene: 5. This CDR3 comprises 16 residues. The CDR3 DNA sequence: TGTGCCAGCAGCGAAGGACAGGGAGCAACTAATGAAAAACTGTTTTTT. It specifies CASSEGQGATNEKLFF.

The chain couples TRBV13 to TRBJ2-1, with D perhaps TRBD1 (6 bases). Germline lookup yields CDR1 PRHDT and CDR2 FYEKMQ (reference sequence). The CDR3 runs to 15 residues. Trimming cost V 5 bases and J 4 bases, with 15 bases left between them. The CDR3 DNA is TGTGCCAGCAGCAAGCAGGGACATCCTTACAATGAGCAGTTCTTC. Translated, it gives CASSKQGHPYNEQFF.

This sequence joins TRBV7-2 and TRBJ2-3; 10 nucleotides match TRBD1. Per the germline V gene, CDR1 is SGHTA and CDR2 is FQGNSA. The CDR3 length is 16 residues. V lost 1 base, J lost 2 bases, and 3 bases stayed unmatched. CDR3 amino acids: CASSLGGQGPTDTQYF. The CDR3 coding sequence is TGTGCCAGCAGCTTAGGGGGACAGGGGCCCACAGATACGCAGTATTTT. Drawing the rest from reference TRBV7-2 and TRBJ2-3, the complete variable domain is GAGVSQSPSNKVTEKGKDVELRCDPISGHTALYWYRQSLGQGLEFLIYFQGNSAPDKSGLPSDRFSAERTGGSVSTLTIQRTQQEDSAVYLCASSLGGQGPTDTQYFGPGTRLTVL.

The chain recombines TRBV7-2 with TRBJ1-4; 7 bases fit TRBD1. J was trimmed by 4 bases and V by 0 bases; bases with no gene match: 2. Per the germline V gene, CDR1 is SGHTA and CDR2 is FQGNSA. The CDR3 has 15 amino acids. The CDR3 nucleotides are TGTGCCAGCAGCTTAGCGGCAGGGGGTAATGAAAAACTGTTTTTT. This gives the protein CASSLAAGGNEKLFF.

The chain couples TRBV7-8 to TRBJ1-1, with 7 bases that match TRBD1. CDR1 SGHVS and CDR2 FQNEAQ come from the germline V gene. CDR3 length: 13 amino acids. V lost 1 base and J lost 11; bases outside the gene matches: 7. CDR3 bases: TGTGCCAGCAGCTTAGGGACAGGCAATCCCGCTTTCTTT. Its translation: CASSLGTGNPAFF.

The genes are TRBV5-8 and TRBJ1-1; D call uncertain. Trimming pared 3 bases from V and 0 bases from J, leaving 12 bases between. Germline V gives CDR1 SGHTS, CDR2 YDEGEE. CDR3 length equals 15 residues. CDR3 residues: CASSSKVLLNTEAFF. The CDR3, as DNA: TGTGCCAGCAGCTCCAAAGTACTCTTGAACACTGAAGCTTTCTTT.

The V gene is TRBV5-6, the J gene TRBJ2-3; the match to TRBD1 covers 7 bases. The CDR3 extends over 15 amino acids. J lost 1 base, V lost 3 bases, and 5 bases had no gene match. The germline CDR1 and CDR2 sequences are SGHDT and YYEEEE. The CDR3 DNA is TGTGCCAGCAGCTACGGGACAGCCGGCACAGATACGCAGTATTTT. Protein: CASSYGTAGTDTQYF.

This chain uses TRBV19 with TRBJ1-2; D may be TRBD1 (6 bases). CDR3 length: 14 amino acids. The V and J ends lost 7 bases and 2 bases respectively, with 14 bases between them. Germline assignment: CDR1 LNHDA and CDR2 SQIVND (reference sequence). CDR3 coding DNA: TGTGCCAGTACTCTGGCAGGGGAGAACTATGGCTACACCTTC. This translates into CASTLAGENYGYTF.

Of note for this clone: Other nucleotide sequences in the sample specify the same CDR3. The gene calls are TRBV30 and TRBJ2-7; 8 nucleotides align to TRBD1. V was clipped by 3 bases and J by 1 base; unmatched bases: 2. The germline V gene has CDR1 GTSNPN and CDR2 SVGIG (reference sequence). This CDR3 contains 13 residues. The CDR3 loop reads CAWSRGLSYEQYF. Written as DNA, the CDR3 is TGTGCCTGGAGCAGGGGGCTATCCTACGAGCAGTACTTC.

This chain uses TRBV12-3 or TRBV12-4 with TRBJ1-2; 8 bases match TRBD1. The CDR3 loop spans 13 amino acids. V was pared by 3 bases and J by 5 bases, with 2 bases of the junction left unmatched. The CDR3 DNA reads as TGTGCCAGCAGTTTGAACAGGGGGTATGGCTACACCTTC. It codes for CASSLNRGYGYTF.

In this sample, this clone turned up once. This rearrangement joins TRBV12-3 or TRBV12-4 to TRBJ1-1; D remains ambiguous. Between the trimmed V and J ends, which lost 3 bases and 6 bases, there was a span of 11 bases. CDR3 size: 13 residues. The CDR3 reads CASSFGSFSEAFF. CDR3 DNA: TGTGCCAGCAGTTTTGGTAGTTTTTCTGAAGCTTTCTTT.

The J gene is TRBJ1-4, the V gene TRBV5-1, with 7 bases fitting TRBD1. This CDR3 has 16 residues. V lost 1 base and J lost 5; bases outside the gene matches: 8. Germline CDR1 and CDR2: SGHRS and YFSETQ. The CDR3 protein is CASSLSIRDRNEKLFF. The CDR3 nucleotides are TGCGCCAGCAGCTTGAGCATCCGGGACAGAAATGAAAAACTGTTTTTT. Looking up the rest from reference TRBV5-1 and TRBJ1-4 gives the full variable domain: KAGVTQTPRYLIKTRGQQVTLSCSPISGHRSVSWYQQTPGQGLQFLFEYFSETQRNKGNFPGRFSGRQFSNSRSEMNVSTLELGDSALYLCASSLSIRDRNEKLFFGSGTQLSVL.